This paragraph covers one T cell receptor (beta chain) sequence. Its cognate antigen is unknown. The junction differs from germline at one of its ends, possibly a read error. The CDR3 runs 14 residues. In germline, CDR1 is MDHEN, CDR2 SYDVKM. This entry is derived from a study of a mutant IDH1 vaccine in newly diagnosed glioma. Study at large: Vaccination was launched 4-6 weeks after radiotherapy alone, or with temozolomide cycles. Most patients had received both radiotherapy and temozolomide, the prior options being radiotherapy, temozolomide, or both.

Profiled with immunoSEQ multiplex PCR; TCRdb holds only in-frame clones, not every one. The data hold 45,000 to 55,000 clones, with about 79% observed a single time. Time point specified: week 35, safety follow-up. A 20-mer mutant IDH1 peptide at 300 ug was injected subcutaneously with topical imiquimod. The chain links TRBV28 to TRBJ1-1; 9 bases align to TRBD1. The sequences come from PBMCs, collected from a glioma patient whose treatment included an IDH1 peptide vaccine. The source is a man in his forties with glioma. This chain's CDR3 is CASTGDREGQGSVF. CDR3 DNA: TGTGCCAGCACTGGAGACCGGGAGGGACAGGGAAGTGTCTTT.